Presented here are 13 T cell receptor beta chains from one specimen sequenced in a study of beta chain features in type 1 diabetes. Expressed TCRB transcripts were sequenced after all isolated RNA was converted to cDNA. Assay: immunoSEQ multiplex PCR; the TCRdb copy retains only in-frame clones and omits some. The table includes 150,000 to 190,000 clones, around 10% detected once. These receptors have no known antigen. Points from the study as a whole: TCRB CDR3s from Type 1 diabetes patients were moderately but significantly shorter in all four CD4+ subsets.

Sequenced sample: central memory CD4+ T cells from blood. The source of these receptors is a man aged 30-40 years with type 1 diabetes.

There are a few counts of this clone. The rearrangement uses TRBV6-7 and TRBJ2-1, with 8 bases that match TRBD2. TRBV6-7 is recorded as an ORF, its role being uncertain. Trimming at V came to 2 bases and at J to 5 bases, leaving 2 bases not matched to a gene. The CDR3 is made up of 14 amino acids. The CDR3: CASSYRAGDNEQFF. CDR3 nucleotide sequence: TGTGCCAGCAGTTACCGAGCGGGAGACAATGAGCAGTTCTTC.

The table lists this clone with a few counts. The sample holds other DNA sequences that translate to the same CDR3. The chain has TRBV28 and TRBJ1-5; 8 bases are a match to TRBD1. Trimming removed 5 bases from V and 6 bases from J; junction bases left unmatched: 6. CDR1 and CDR2 from the germline V gene are MDHEN and SYDVKM. The CDR3 sequence is 14 residues long. The CDR3 here is CASSPGGLSQPQHF. DNA for the CDR3: TGTGCCAGCAGTCCAGGGGGCTTAAGTCAGCCCCAGCATTTT.

This clone was seen only a few times. The chain links TRBV20-1 to TRBJ1-1; no definite D call. This CDR3 has 10 residues. Germline V gene data show CDR1 as DFQATT and CDR2 as SNEGSKA (reference sequence). CDR3 nucleotide sequence: TGCAGACCGGTGAACACTGAAGCTTTCTTT. This sequence encodes CRPVNTEAFF.

The chain combines TRBV7-9 with TRBJ2-7; possibly TRBD1 for D (5 bases). Germline V gene lookup returns CDR1 SEHNR and CDR2 FQNEAQ (reference sequence). V was pared by 6 bases and J by 0 bases, with 9 bases between. The CDR3 length is 13 residues. The CDR3: CASRSDSSYEQYF. The CDR3 DNA sequence: TGTGCCAGCAGATCCGACAGCTCCTACGAGCAGTACTTC.

This chain links TRBV6-5 with TRBJ1-5, with 10 bases aligning to TRBD1. The length of the CDR3 is 15 residues. Germline loops: CDR1 MNHEY, CDR2 SVGAGI. Unmatched junction bases numbered 7, after V lost 5 bases and J lost 6 bases. CDR3 coding DNA: TGTGCCAGCAGTATGACAGGGGGCTGGGGTCAGCCCCAGCATTTT. Amino acid sequence: CASSMTGGWGQPQHF.

This clone was seen only once. V usage is TRBV5-4 and J usage is TRBJ2-5; D is perhaps TRBD2 (6 bases). This CDR3 spans 16 amino acids. Trimming took 0 bases from V and 7 from J, leaving 19 bases between them. Germline lookup yields CDR1 SGHNT and CDR2 YYREEE (reference sequence). DNA for the CDR3: TGTGCCAGCAGCTTGGTTACCGGGAGTGCCGTGGGGACCCAGTACTTC. Encoded protein: CASSLVTGSAVGTQYF.

This clone appeared a few times. This chain connects TRBV28 to TRBJ2-4, with D hard to call. CDR1 is MDHEN and CDR2 is SYDVKM in the germline V gene. Between the trimmed V and J ends, which lost 3 bases and 10 bases, there was a span of 7 bases. This CDR3 has 11 amino acids. CDR3 residues: CASSLRNIQYF. CDR3 coding DNA: TGTGCCAGCAGTTTGAGAAATATTCAGTACTTC.

The chain links TRBV7-9 to TRBJ2-5; 7 bases align to TRBD2. Trimming took 5 bases from V and 1 from J; bases not matched to a gene: 7. The CDR3 covers 15 residues. The germline gives CDR1 SEHNR, CDR2 FQNEAQ (reference sequence). Written as DNA, the CDR3 is TGTGCCAGCAGCCCCCTAACGGGGGGCCAAGAGACCCAGTACTTC. Translating gives CASSPLTGGQETQYF.

A few counts support this clone. The rearrangement links TRBV7-2 to TRBJ2-1, with TRBD2 identical over 11 bases. With V trimmed by 5 bases and J by 7 bases, 7 bases remained unmatched. Germline CDR1 and CDR2: SGHTA and FQGNSA. The CDR3 spans 15 residues. CDR3 coding DNA: TGTGCCAGCAGCAGACTAGCGGGAACCCAGAATGAGCAGTTCTTC. Residues: CASSRLAGTQNEQFF.

The CDR3 bases are TGTGCCAGCGGGGGTGGAGGGCTCTACGAGCAGTACTTC. It yields the protein CASGGGGLYEQYF. The rearrangement uses TRBV7-9 and TRBJ2-7; TRBD2 might be the D (6 bases). This CDR3 has 13 amino acids. V was shortened by 8 bases and J by 3 bases, with 14 bases between the two germline ends. Per the germline V gene, CDR1 is SEHNR and CDR2 is FQNEAQ (reference sequence).

This chain joins TRBV14 and TRBJ2-2; 7 bases match TRBD2. The CDR3 extends over 16 amino acids. Unmatched junction bases numbered 10, after V lost 4 bases and J lost 5 bases. Germline CDR1 reads SGHDN; CDR2 reads FVKESK. The CDR3 DNA follows: TGTGCCAGCAGCCCACGGGAGGAGGTGAAAACCGGGGAGCTGTTTTTT. Residues: CASSPREEVKTGELFF.

This clone was picked up a small number of times. J is TRBJ2-7 and V is TRBV28, with D perhaps TRBD1 (5 bases). CDR1 MDHEN and CDR2 SYDVKM come from the germline V gene. Between the trimmed V and J ends, which lost 3 bases and 0 bases, there was a span of 12 bases. CDR3 length equals 15 residues. CDR3 bases: TGTGCCAGCAGTTTTAGAAGACAGAGCTCCTACGAGCAGTACTTC. It encodes CASSFRRQSSYEQYF.

This clone was seen only a few times. The J gene is TRBJ1-2, the V gene TRBV7-2, with a weak D call TRBD1 (5 bases). Trimming left V 4 bases short and J 0 bases short, with 9 bases between. This CDR3 has 14 amino acids. CDR1 SGHTA and CDR2 FQGNSA come from the germline V gene. CDR3 nucleotides: TGTGCCAGCAGCTCGACAGTTACTAACTATGGCTACACCTTC. It yields the protein CASSSTVTNYGYTF.